The clone carrying this T cell receptor (beta chain) was observed a few times. From germline, CDR1 is MNHNS and CDR2 SASEGT. Trimming left V 6 bases short and J 0 bases short, with 15 bases between. The CDR3 spans 16 residues. The data derive from a study of response to subunit inactivated influenza vaccine. In TCRdb, the RT-PCR reads were re-called with MiXCR into one record per CDR3 protein. The profile shows roughly 760,000 distinct CDR3 sequences, about 20% of them singletons. This sample comprised PBMCs from blood, obtained roughly 5 days after vaccination. The TCR originated in a man in his fifties who received an inactivated influenza vaccine. The rearrangement links TRBV6-1 to TRBJ1-3, with D tentatively TRBD1 (6 bases). The CDR3 sequence: CASRLGHLSSGNTIYF. DNA of the CDR3: TGTGCCAGCAGGTTGGGACATCTCAGCTCTGGAAACACCATATATTTT.